This record concerns one T cell receptor beta chain sequence. Antigen: not known. These data originate in a study of cytomegalovirus exposure and HLA in healthy donors. Study as a whole: Assignment to the Caucasian-associated ancestry cluster applied to around 80% of the approximately 420 genotyped donors. Study results and limitations: Association of 16,951 TCR beta sequences with HLA alleles was found at 0.05 false discovery rate in a later analysis. In a later analysis, TCR beta V- and J-gene trimming showed a link to a missense DCLRE1C variant.

Researchers ran the PCR with 60 Vbeta and 13 Jbeta primers. Clones were read by immunoSEQ multiplex PCR, and TCRdb kept only the in-frame ones, dropping some. The listing records approximately 100,000 clones. V gave up 10 bases and J gave up 4 bases; unmatched junction bases: 11. The CDR3 consists of 14 residues. Germline values: CDR1 MGHRA, CDR2 YSYEKL. The gene calls are TRBV4-1 and TRBJ2-3, with 7 bases that match TRBD2. The sequence was obtained from a man between 50 and 59 years old in good health and CMV-seropositive. The sequenced sample was PBMCs. The CDR3 region has the DNA TGCGCCACCTCCAGCGGGATCAATCCAGATACGCAGTATTTT. Translated, it gives CATSSGINPDTQYF.